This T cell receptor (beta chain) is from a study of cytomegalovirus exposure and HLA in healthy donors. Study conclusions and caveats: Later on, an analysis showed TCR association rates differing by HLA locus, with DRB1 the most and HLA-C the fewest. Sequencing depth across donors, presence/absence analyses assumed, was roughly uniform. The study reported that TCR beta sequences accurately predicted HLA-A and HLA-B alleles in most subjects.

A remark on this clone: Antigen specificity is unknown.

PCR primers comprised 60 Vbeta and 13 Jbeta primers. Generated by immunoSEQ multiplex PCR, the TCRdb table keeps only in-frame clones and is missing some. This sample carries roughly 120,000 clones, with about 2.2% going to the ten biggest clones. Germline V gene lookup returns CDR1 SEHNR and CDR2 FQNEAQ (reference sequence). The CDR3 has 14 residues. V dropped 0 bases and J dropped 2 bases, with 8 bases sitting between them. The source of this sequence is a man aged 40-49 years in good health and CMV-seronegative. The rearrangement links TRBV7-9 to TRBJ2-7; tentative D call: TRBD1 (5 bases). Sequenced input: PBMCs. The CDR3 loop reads CASSLAQEPYEQYF. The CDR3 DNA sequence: TGTGCCAGCAGCTTAGCACAGGAGCCCTACGAGCAGTACTTC.